This T cell receptor (beta chain) was retrieved from a study of blood T cell repertoires in COVID-19 (dated by TCRdb to about 2020). About the study as a whole: Samples covering the acute and convalescent phases of COVID-19 were provided by collaborators in the United States, Italy and Spain. The material from the prospective study consisted of cDNA or gDNA derived from T cells, B-cell-depleted T cells, or PBMCs. The dataset comprised deeply sampled blood TCRbeta repertoires from subjects exposed to, actively infected with, or recovered from COVID-19. The repertoires were made available in a free public database intended to serve as a resource for research on the immune response to SARS-CoV-2. Samples came from the ongoing ImmuneRACE study (first 160 participants) plus 1,254 subjects from 6 global collaborators. The sample metadata nearly always contained a de-identified subject ID, COVID-19 status, age in years and sex. Where available, HLA class I and class II types were obtained from metadata supplied by the sample provider rather than from assay-based typing. Overall results and qualifications from the work: How much clinical and demographic metadata was included differed by source and by participant, and the metadata was provided uncurated.

TCRbeta CDR3 regions were amplified from genomic DNA by means of the immunoSEQ Assay, a bias-controlled multiplex PCR. The published analysis was carried out like this. Within the assay, amplification of reference gene primers was used to estimate how many nucleated cells each sample contained. To quantify the absolute abundance of each unique TCRbeta CDR3 rearrangement, sequence reads were collapsed and filtered. Productive Simpson clonality was computed per sample as the square root of Simpson's diversity index over productive rearrangements. TCRdb stores this immuneACCESS table with in-frame sequences only. Part of the clones is absent; in the studies checked, under half of the shortfall reflects unresolved V genes, and no reason is known for the rest. V, J and clone size derive from that table, while D and trimming were established from the DNA sequence. The sample records roughly 150,000 clones, around 75% of which are singletons. Together, the top ten hold about 15% of the sample.

A remark on this clone: The specificity of this receptor is unknown. No clone much larger than this one lies a single base away; base qualities are absent.

Collaborating institutions collected whole blood in K2EDTA tubes following their own protocols. For TCRbeta analysis, collaborators shipped samples in one of three forms: frozen whole blood, isolated PBMCs, or DNA extracted from either of those sample types. V is pared back by 3 bases and J by 6 bases, with 12 bases lying between the germline termini. Spanning cysteine to phenylalanine, the CDR3 consists of 14 amino acids. Only CDR3 DNA is held: 42 bases, read in frame from base 1. The germline V gene encodes CDR1 LGHDT and CDR2 YNNKEL (reference sequence). This receptor was taken from an elderly woman with acute or convalescent COVID-19. Specimen: peripheral blood. The chain is encoded by TRBV3-1 (or the pseudogene TRBV3-2) joined to TRBJ1-5; a tentative D call is TRBD1 (6 bases match). CDR3 loop: CASSHGQLSQPQHF. The nucleotides read TGTGCCAGCAGCCATGGACAGCTTAGTCAGCCCCAGCATTTT.